This paragraph covers one TCR beta chain sequence. This entry belongs to a study of blood T cell repertoires in COVID-19. For the study at large: Donors in the United States, Italy and Spain gave samples during acute or convalescent COVID-19. Sources were T cells, B-cell-depleted T cells, or PBMCs; the material itself was cDNA or gDNA.

Patients of the Seattle cohort, enrolled during active infection, were followed longitudinally. Original handling: Amplification of reference gene primers was used by the study to estimate nucleated cell counts. Sequencing was performed with immunoSEQ multiplex PCR; in TCRdb, only in-frame clones are kept and a portion is missing. Clonal size and the V and J genes are those of that table, whereas D and trimming came from the DNA. Seen here are 150,000 to 200,000 clones, more than 80% observed once, and the top ten hold around 10%. CDR1 SQVTM and CDR2 ANQGSEA come from the germline V gene. The CDR3 length is 19 residues. V shed 2 bases, J shed 0 bases, and the junction held 15 bases outside the gene matches.

The chain carries TRBV29-1 and TRBJ2-5, with 10 positions matching TRBD2. The source material was peripheral blood. The origin of this receptor is a woman older than 75 with COVID-19, enrolled during active disease. CDR3 sequence: CSVEIRTSGVLKYQETQYF. CDR3 in DNA: TGCAGCGTTGAAATTAGGACTAGCGGTGTCTTAAAGTACCAAGAGACCCAGTACTTC.